The clone carrying this T cell receptor (beta chain) was observed a single time. Its antigen is unidentified. Sequencing used immunoSEQ multiplex PCR; TCRdb keeps in-frame clones, though not all of them. The sample holds about 2.2 million clones, just under 95% seen once. CD45RO-negative cells were positively selected for CCR7, leaving out terminally differentiated effector memory CD45RA+ cells. The donor population consisted of healthy HIV-negative adults with no recent acute infections or vaccinations. Within Nashville, Tennessee resided all donors, each a Caucasian adult. This sample was taken from a study of shared clonotypes between healthy human individuals. Study-wide results and caveats: Investigators expected sequencing depth to affect clonotype sharing among donors.

This CDR3 is 14 amino acids long. Per the germline V gene, CDR1 is MNHEY and CDR2 is SVGAGI. This chain links TRBV6-5 with TRBJ2-5, with 7 nucleotides matching TRBD1. The DNA end is a closer match to TRBJ2-7, so the J assignment may be wrong. The sequenced sample was naive CD8+ T cells from PBMCs. The sequence was collected from a man younger than 35 in good health. Some clones in this sample may be carry-over from other donors' samples. CDR3: CASSFTGETYEQYF. The CDR3 nucleotides are TGTGCCAGCAGTTTTACAGGGGAAACCTACGAGCAGTACTTC.